This T cell receptor beta chain was identified during a study of T-cell reconstitution after alpha-beta-depleted transplantation in children (dated by TCRdb to 2016 to 2017). Regarding the research as a whole: Using TCR repertoire profiling, the study quantitatively followed how T-cell immune reconstitution unfolded in children after TCRalphabeta/CD19-depleted allogeneic hematopoietic cell transplantation.

Library construction relied on PCR. The run used an Illumina HiSeq 2500. To normalize quantification of the TCRbeta repertoire, the TCR libraries were built with molecular barcoding that relied on unique molecular identifiers. Starting from the raw public reads, TCRdb applied fastp trimming at Q25, assembled clones with MiXCR and retained in-frame beta chains. CDR3 protein sequences are deduplicated, and each keeps its most common genes and DNA. In all, the sample holds hundreds of thousands of distinct CDR3 sequences, and about a tenth of those were seen once. Less than 8% of the sample rests with the top ten. At least ten counts were recorded for this clonotype. There is no known antigen for this receptor. Base qualities are missing; no much larger clone stands one base away. Specimen: PBMCs from the stem cell graft donor, collected from the stem cell graft. This TCR derives from a human donor who donated a stem cell graft to a child with acute lymphoblastic leukemia.

At the DNA level, the sequence is TGTGCCAGCAGCCTAGAAGCGGGCTACAATCAGCCCCAGCATTTT. The resulting protein is CASSLEAGYNQPQHF. The chain is assembled from TRBV9 and TRBJ1-5, with no D gene named confidently. The CDR3 numbers 15 residues from cysteine through phenylalanine. The read is trimmed to its CDR3 DNA, 45 bases read in frame from base 1. CDR1 is given as SGDLS and CDR2 as YYNGEE, both from the germline V gene. V lost 4 bases and J lost 3 bases; the stretch between them is 14 bases long.